This passage covers 8 T cell receptor beta chains from one sample sequenced in a study of T cells after yellow fever vaccination. TCRdb passed the 5' RACE reads through MiXCR, listing each CDR3 protein once. This sample has some 400,000 distinct CDR3 sequences, with 6.2% found just once. Specimen: PBMCs, collected 5 days after the yellow fever booster vaccination. The receptors here all came from a man aged 30-40 years who received the YFV17D yellow fever vaccine.

This clonotype was detected ten times or more. The rearrangement joins TRBV7-2 to TRBJ2-7; D gene uncertain. Germline assignment: CDR1 SGHTA and CDR2 FQGNSA. The CDR3 covers 15 residues. V lost 5 bases, J lost 4 bases, and 18 bases lay in between. The CDR3 here is CASSPPVSPNYEQYF. The CDR3 DNA follows: TGTGCCAGCAGCCCCCCGGTATCGCCCAATTACGAGCAGTACTTC.

There are a few counts of this clonotype. V usage is TRBV15 and J usage is TRBJ1-6; D is ambiguous. V was shortened by 1 base and J by 0 bases, with 10 bases between the two germline ends. Germline loops: CDR1 LNHNV, CDR2 YYDKDF (reference sequence). The CDR3 totals 17 residues. Here the CDR3 DNA reads TGTGCCACCAGCAGAGCGACGGAGAGCTCCTATAATTCACCCCTCCACTTT. Translation: CATSRATESSYNSPLHF.

This clonotype has just a few counts. One base away lies a much larger clone, so this may be a sequencing read error. The V call is TRBV11-2, the J call TRBJ2-1, with 13 bases lining up with TRBD2. The CDR3 is 16 residues long. Germline-derived CDR1 and CDR2 are SGHAT and FQNNGV. DNA of the CDR3: TGTGCCAGCAGCTTAGGACTAGCGGGAGGTTACAGTGAGCAGTTCTTC. Amino acid sequence: CASSLGLAGGYSEQFF.

At least ten counts were recorded for this clonotype. V usage is TRBV4-2 and J usage is TRBJ2-5; 11 bases map to TRBD2. With 5 bases clipped from V and 7 bases from J, the junction kept 6 bases outside the gene matches. The CDR3 has 14 residues. Germline lookup yields CDR1 LGHNA and CDR2 YNFKEQ. CDR3 sequence reads: CASSALAGGATQYF. The CDR3 region has the DNA TGTGCCAGCAGCGCGCTAGCGGGAGGAGCGACCCAGTACTTC.

The chain carries TRBV20-1 and TRBJ2-5; a possible D gene is TRBD1 (5 bases). This CDR3 spans 13 amino acids. Trimming removed 6 bases at V and 0 bases at J, with 11 bases between. Per germline, CDR1 DFQATT and CDR2 SNEGSKA (reference sequence). The CDR3 nucleotides are TGCAGTGCCAGGGTCACGTACCAAGAGACCCAGTACTTC. It encodes CSARVTYQETQYF.

The chain has TRBV12-3 or TRBV12-4 and TRBJ2-7; the D call may be TRBD1 or TRBD2 (7 bases each). V lost 2 bases and J 2 bases, leaving 19 bases between the germline ends. CDR3 length equals 17 residues. CDR3 amino acids: CASSLTGAGASPYEQYF. Here the CDR3 DNA reads TGTGCCAGCAGTTTAACAGGGGCGGGAGCCTCACCCTACGAGCAGTACTTC.

The chain couples TRBV19 to TRBJ1-2; 9 nucleotides agree with TRBD1. The junction had 8 bases not matched to a gene; V was cut back by 1 base and J by 2 bases. The CDR3 is 17 residues long. Germline lookup yields CDR1 LNHDA and CDR2 SQIVND (reference sequence). The CDR3 here is CASSIAGQGSTNYGYTF. CDR3 bases: TGTGCCAGTAGTATAGCCGGACAGGGGTCAACCAACTATGGCTACACCTTC.

In its sample, this clonotype was seen many times. The rearrangement links TRBV11-2 to TRBJ2-2; 9 positions match TRBD2. The germline gives CDR1 SGHAT, CDR2 FQNNGV. The CDR3 has 18 amino acids. V was clipped by 4 bases and J by 3 bases; unmatched bases: 12. The CDR3 loop is CASSSRVLAGAHTGELFF. The CDR3 DNA reads TGTGCCAGCAGCTCTAGAGTACTAGCGGGCGCGCACACCGGGGAGCTGTTTTTT.